The 5 T cell receptor beta chains below come from one sample, sequenced in a study of CD8 T cells in ankylosing spondylitis. MiXCR, run by TCRdb on the 5' RACE reads, gives a single entry per CDR3 protein. The sample consists of tens of thousands of distinct CDR3 sequences, roughly 6.2% of them appearing once. The sequenced sample consisted of synovial fluid, either unsorted or a sorted T cell fraction (not recorded which). The source of these receptors is a male donor with ankylosing spondylitis.

This clonotype was seen repeatedly, ten times or more. The germline gene is not matched at one end of the junction; a read error may be the cause. This chain links TRBV7-2 with TRBJ2-7, with 12 bases lining up with TRBD2. Per germline, CDR1 SGHTA and CDR2 FQGNSA. The CDR3 runs 15 residues. This CDR3 is CASSLAGGPGYEQYF. DNA for the CDR3: TGTGCCAGCAGCCTAGCGGGAGGGCCCGGCTACGAGCAGTACTTC.

The chain combines TRBV28 with TRBJ2-3, with D hard to call. Germline assignment: CDR1 MDHEN and CDR2 SYDVKM. The CDR3 totals 14 residues. V was shortened by 2 bases and J by 4 bases, with 10 bases between the two germline ends. CDR3 amino acids: CASSLPTGADTQYF. Written as DNA, the CDR3 is TGTGCCAGCAGTTTACCCACTGGAGCAGATACGCAGTATTTT. Supplemented by reference TRBV28 and TRBJ2-3, the full variable domain reads DVKVTQSSRYLVKRTGEKVFLECVQDMDHENMFWYRQDPGLGLRLIYFSYDVKMKEKGDIPEGYSVSREKKERFSLILESASTNQTSMYLCASSLPTGADTQYFGPGTRLTVL.

This clonotype qualifies as medium-sized (0.01 to 0.1%). The chain is built from TRBV7-6 and TRBJ2-5; TRBD2 agrees at 11 bases. Germline trimming cut 5 bases from V and 3 bases from J; bases unmatched to any gene: 5. The length of the CDR3 is 15 residues. CDR1 is SGHVS and CDR2 is FNYEAQ in the germline V gene. The CDR3 is CASSQLGLAEETQYF. For the CDR3, the DNA is TGTGCCAGCAGCCAACTGGGACTAGCGGAAGAGACCCAGTACTTC. Based on the CDR3 plus reference TRBV7-6 and TRBJ2-5, the full variable domain is GAGVSQSPRYKVTKRGQDVALRCDPISGHVSLYWYRQALGQGPEFLTYFNYEAQQDKSGLPNDRFSAERPEGSISTLTIQRTEQRDSAMYRCASSQLGLAEETQYFGPGTRLLVL.

Only a few counts were recorded for this clonotype. The rearrangement joins TRBV11-2 to TRBJ1-2, with 7 bases that match TRBD1. The germline V gene encodes CDR1 SGHAT and CDR2 FQNNGV. V lost 3 bases and J lost 5; bases outside the gene matches: 6. This CDR3 spans 14 amino acids. The CDR3 region is CASSFLTGSYGYTF. CDR3 sequence (DNA): TGTGCCAGCAGCTTCCTGACAGGGAGTTATGGCTACACCTTC.

The chain couples TRBV7-2 to TRBJ1-4; 9 bases are shared with TRBD1. The CDR3 covers 14 residues. The germline V gene has CDR1 SGHTA and CDR2 FQGNSA. After removal of 2 bases from V and 6 bases from J, the junction contained 1 base not matched to a gene. CDR3 protein: CASSLNRGHEKLFF. The CDR3 coding sequence is TGTGCCAGCAGCTTAAACAGGGGGCATGAAAAACTGTTTTTT.